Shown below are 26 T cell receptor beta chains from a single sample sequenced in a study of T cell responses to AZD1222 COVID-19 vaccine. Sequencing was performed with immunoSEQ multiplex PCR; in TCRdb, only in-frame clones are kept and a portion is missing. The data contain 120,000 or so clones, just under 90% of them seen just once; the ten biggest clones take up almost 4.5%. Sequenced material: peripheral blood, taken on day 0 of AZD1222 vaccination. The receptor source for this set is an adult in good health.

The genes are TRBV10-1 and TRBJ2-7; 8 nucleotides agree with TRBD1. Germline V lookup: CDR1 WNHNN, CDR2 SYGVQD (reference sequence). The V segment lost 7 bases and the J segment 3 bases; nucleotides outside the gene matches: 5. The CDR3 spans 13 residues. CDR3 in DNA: TGCGCCAGCAAGACGGGACAGGTCTACGAGCAGTACTTC. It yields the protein CASKTGQVYEQYF.

In DNA form, the CDR3 reads TGTGCCAGCAGCCGGACTGATAATCAGCCCCAGCATTTT. Encoded protein: CASSRTDNQPQHF. This chain joins TRBV5-8 and TRBJ1-5; D ambiguous. V was trimmed by 4 bases and J by 4 bases, leaving 9 bases between them. The CDR3 spans 13 residues. CDR1 and CDR2 (germline): SGHTS, YDEGEE.

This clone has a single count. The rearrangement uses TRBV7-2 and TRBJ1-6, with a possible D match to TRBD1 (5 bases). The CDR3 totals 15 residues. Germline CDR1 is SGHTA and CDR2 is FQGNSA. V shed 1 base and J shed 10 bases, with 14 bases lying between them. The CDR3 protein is CASSLELAGPSPLHF. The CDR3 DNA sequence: TGTGCCAGCAGCTTAGAGTTGGCAGGGCCATCACCCCTCCACTTT.

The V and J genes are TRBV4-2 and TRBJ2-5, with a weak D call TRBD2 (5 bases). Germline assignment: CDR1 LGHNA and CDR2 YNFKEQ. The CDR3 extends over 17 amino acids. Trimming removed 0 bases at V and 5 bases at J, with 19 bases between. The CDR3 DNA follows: TGTGCCAGCAGCCAAGATACGTTCGGGGTCTTTTGGGAGACCCAGTACTTC. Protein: CASSQDTFGVFWETQYF.

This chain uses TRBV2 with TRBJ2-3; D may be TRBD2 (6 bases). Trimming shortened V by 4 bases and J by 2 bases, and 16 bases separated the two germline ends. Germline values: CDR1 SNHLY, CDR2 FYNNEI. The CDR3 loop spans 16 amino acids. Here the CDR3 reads CASSGMGTLNTDTQYF. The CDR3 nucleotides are TGTGCCAGCAGTGGGATGGGGACTCTTAACACAGATACGCAGTATTTT.

The CDR3: CASSQGTSGKGYEQYF. The CDR3 bases are TGTGCCAGCAGCCAGGGGACTAGCGGGAAAGGCTACGAGCAGTACTTC. The V and J genes are TRBV3-1 (or the pseudogene TRBV3-2) and TRBJ2-7; 13 bases map to TRBD2. J gave up 3 bases and V 3 bases, and 5 bases lay outside the gene matches. The germline V gene encodes CDR1 LGHDT and CDR2 YNNKEL (reference sequence). The CDR3 is 16 amino acids.

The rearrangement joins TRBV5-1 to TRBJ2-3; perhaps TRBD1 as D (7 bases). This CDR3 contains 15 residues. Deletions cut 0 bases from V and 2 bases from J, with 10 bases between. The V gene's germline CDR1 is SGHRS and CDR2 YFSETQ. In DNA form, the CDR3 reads TGCGCCAGCAGCTTGGTGGAGGGGGCCACAGATACGCAGTATTTT. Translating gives CASSLVEGATDTQYF.

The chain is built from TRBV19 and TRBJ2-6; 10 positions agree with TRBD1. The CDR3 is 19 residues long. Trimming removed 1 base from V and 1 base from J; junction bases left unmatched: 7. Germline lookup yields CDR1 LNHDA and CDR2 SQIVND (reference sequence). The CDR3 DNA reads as TGTGCCAGTAGTATAGCGTCCGGGACAGGGGCGTCTGGGGCCAACGTCCTGACTTTC. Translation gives CASSIASGTGASGANVLTF.

The CDR3 region is CASSREGGGRTDTQYF. CDR3 DNA: TGTGCCAGCAGCCGAGAGGGGGGGGGCCGCACAGATACGCAGTATTTT. The chain uses TRBV3-1 (or the pseudogene TRBV3-2) and TRBJ2-3; D is perhaps TRBD2 (7 bases). Per germline, CDR1 LGHDT and CDR2 YNNKEL (reference sequence). The CDR3 is 16 residues long. V lost 4 bases and J 1 base, leaving 15 bases between the germline ends.

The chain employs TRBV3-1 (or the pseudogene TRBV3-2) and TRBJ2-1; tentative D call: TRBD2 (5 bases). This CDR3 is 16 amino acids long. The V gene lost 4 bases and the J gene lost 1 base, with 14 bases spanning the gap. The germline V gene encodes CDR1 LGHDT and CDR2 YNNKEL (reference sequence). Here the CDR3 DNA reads TGTGCCAGCAGCCCCCGGGGATTCTCATCCTACAATGAGCAGTTCTTC. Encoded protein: CASSPRGFSSYNEQFF.

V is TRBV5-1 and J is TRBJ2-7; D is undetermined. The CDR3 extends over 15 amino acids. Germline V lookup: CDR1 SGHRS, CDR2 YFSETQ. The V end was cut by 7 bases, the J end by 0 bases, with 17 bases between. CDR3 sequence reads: CASRLLGTYSYEQYF. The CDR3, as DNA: TGCGCCAGCCGTCTTCTAGGCACATACTCCTACGAGCAGTACTTC. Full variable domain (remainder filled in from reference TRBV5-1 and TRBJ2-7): KAGVTQTPRYLIKTRGQQVTLSCSPISGHRSVSWYQQTPGQGLQFLFEYFSETQRNKGNFPGRFSGRQFSNSRSEMNVSTLELGDSALYLCASRLLGTYSYEQYFGPGTRLTVT.

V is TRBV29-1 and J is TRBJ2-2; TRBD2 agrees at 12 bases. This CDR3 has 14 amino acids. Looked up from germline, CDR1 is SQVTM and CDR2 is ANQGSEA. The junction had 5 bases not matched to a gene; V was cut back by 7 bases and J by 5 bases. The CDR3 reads CSAKTSGSTGELFF. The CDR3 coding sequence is TGCAGCGCGAAGACTAGCGGGAGTACCGGGGAGCTGTTTTTT.

Here the CDR3 reads CASSRTAVDTQYF. CDR3 DNA: TGCGCCAGCAGCCGGACGGCGGTGGATACGCAGTATTTT. The chain combines TRBV4-1 with TRBJ2-3, with no clear D. This CDR3 contains 13 residues. The germline gives CDR1 MGHRA, CDR2 YSYEKL. V was cut by 4 bases and J by 6 bases, with 11 bases left in between.

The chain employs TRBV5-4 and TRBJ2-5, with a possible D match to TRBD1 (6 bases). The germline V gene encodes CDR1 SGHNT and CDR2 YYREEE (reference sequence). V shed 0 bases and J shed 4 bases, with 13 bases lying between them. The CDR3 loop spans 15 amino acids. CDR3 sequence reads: CASSLGWDTGETQYF. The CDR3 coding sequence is TGTGCCAGCAGCTTGGGATGGGACACAGGAGAGACCCAGTACTTC.

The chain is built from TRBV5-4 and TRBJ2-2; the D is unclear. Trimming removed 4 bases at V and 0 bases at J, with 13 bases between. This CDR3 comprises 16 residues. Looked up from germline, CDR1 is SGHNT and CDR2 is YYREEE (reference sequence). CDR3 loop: CASSPKAVSNTGELFF. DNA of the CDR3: TGTGCCAGCAGCCCCAAGGCTGTTTCGAACACCGGGGAGCTGTTTTTT.

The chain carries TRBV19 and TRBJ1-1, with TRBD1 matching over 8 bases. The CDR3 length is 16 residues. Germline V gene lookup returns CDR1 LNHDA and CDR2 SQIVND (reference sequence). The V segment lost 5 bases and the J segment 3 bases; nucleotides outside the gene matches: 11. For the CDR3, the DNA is TGTGCCAGTAGTCTCGGACAGGGACGAAGGTACACTGAAGCTTTCTTT. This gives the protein CASSLGQGRRYTEAFF.

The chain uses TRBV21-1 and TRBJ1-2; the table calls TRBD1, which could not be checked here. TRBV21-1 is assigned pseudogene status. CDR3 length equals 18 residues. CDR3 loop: CASSKPPGQPNSLSGYTF. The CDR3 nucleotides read TGTGCCAGCAGCAAACCTCCGGGACAGCCCAACTCCTTATCTGGCTACACCTTC.

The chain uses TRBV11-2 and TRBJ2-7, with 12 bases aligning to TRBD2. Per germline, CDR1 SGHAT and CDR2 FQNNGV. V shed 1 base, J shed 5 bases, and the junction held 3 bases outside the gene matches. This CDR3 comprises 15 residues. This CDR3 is CASSLVTSGSNEQYF. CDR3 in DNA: TGTGCCAGCAGCTTAGTGACTAGCGGGAGTAACGAGCAGTACTTC.

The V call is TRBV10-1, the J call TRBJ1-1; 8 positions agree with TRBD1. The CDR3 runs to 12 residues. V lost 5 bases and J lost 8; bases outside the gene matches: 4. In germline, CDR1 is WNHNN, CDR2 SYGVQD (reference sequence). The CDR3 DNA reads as TGCGCCAGCAGTACTAGGACAGGGGAAGCTTTCTTT. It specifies CASSTRTGEAFF.

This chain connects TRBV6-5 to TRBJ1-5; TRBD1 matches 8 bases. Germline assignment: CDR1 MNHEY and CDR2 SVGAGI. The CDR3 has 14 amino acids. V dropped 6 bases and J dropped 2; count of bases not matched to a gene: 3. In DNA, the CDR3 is TGTGCCAGCAGGAAGACAGGGGGCAATCAGCCCCAGCATTTT. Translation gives CASRKTGGNQPQHF.

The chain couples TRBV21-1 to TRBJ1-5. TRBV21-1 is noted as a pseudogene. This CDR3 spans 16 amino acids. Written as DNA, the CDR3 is TGTGCCAGCAGCAAGGGGGGCCCAAACGAAAATCAGCCCCAGCATTTT. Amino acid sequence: CASSKGGPNENQPQHF.

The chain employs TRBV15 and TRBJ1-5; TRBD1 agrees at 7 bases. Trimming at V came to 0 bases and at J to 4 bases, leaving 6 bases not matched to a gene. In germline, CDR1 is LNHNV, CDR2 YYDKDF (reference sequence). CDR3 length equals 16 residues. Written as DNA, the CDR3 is TGTGCCACCAGCAGAGATTACAGGGGAGGGAATCAGCCCCAGCATTTT. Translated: CATSRDYRGGNQPQHF.

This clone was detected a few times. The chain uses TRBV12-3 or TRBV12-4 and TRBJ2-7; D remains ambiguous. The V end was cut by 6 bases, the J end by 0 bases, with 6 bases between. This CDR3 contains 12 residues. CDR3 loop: CASSRLSYEQYF. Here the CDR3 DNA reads TGTGCCAGCAGCCGTCTCTCCTACGAGCAGTACTTC.

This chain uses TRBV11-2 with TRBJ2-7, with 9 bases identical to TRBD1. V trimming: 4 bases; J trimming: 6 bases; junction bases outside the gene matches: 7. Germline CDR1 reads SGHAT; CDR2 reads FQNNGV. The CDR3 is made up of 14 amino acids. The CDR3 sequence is CASSSPGQGAEQYF. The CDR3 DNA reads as TGTGCCAGCAGCTCCCCGGGACAGGGCGCCGAGCAGTACTTC.

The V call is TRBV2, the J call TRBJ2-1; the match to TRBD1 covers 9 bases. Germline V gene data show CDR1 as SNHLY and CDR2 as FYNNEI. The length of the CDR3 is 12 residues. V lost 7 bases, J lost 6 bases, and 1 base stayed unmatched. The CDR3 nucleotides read TGTGCCAGCAAGGACAGGGGCAATGAGCAGTTCTTC. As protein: CASKDRGNEQFF.

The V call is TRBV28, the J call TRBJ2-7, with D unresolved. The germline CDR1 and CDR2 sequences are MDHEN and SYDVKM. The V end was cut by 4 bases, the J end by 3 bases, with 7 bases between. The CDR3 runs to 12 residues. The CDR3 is CASSSYSYEQYF. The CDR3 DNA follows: TGTGCCAGCAGTTCGTACAGCTACGAGCAGTACTTC.